The source of this TCR beta chain is a study of cytomegalovirus exposure and HLA in healthy donors (TCRdb year 2017). For the wider study: An earlier analysis of around 600 of the donors reported 276 Gb of sequence data and approximately 110 million unique TCR beta sequences from 150 million to 200 million T cells. High-throughput TCR immunosequencing, statistical association of individual TCRs with disease status, and machine learning were combined to predict cytomegalovirus infection status. Rather than drawing on any new phenotypic data, the later analysis identified candidate immune exposures from TCR beta sequences and the way those sequences occurred across donors. Among the roughly 430 genotyped donors, roughly 80% belonged to the genetic ancestry cluster associated with self-reported Caucasian donors. An earlier analysis of some 500 of the donors used high-throughput TCR beta sequencing to judge whether each TCR beta V gene segment behaved as functional or pseudogenic. A later genetic analysis used genome-wide SNP genotypes for about three fifths of the 666 donors, treating that subset as a discovery cohort. Across 300 to 400 genotyped donors of the cohort, an average of approximately 240,000 unique TCR beta nucleotide sequences per donor were sequenced, and roughly 17% of those sequences were non-productive. Class I and class II HLA loci were covered by the typing at four-digit resolution. All discovery cohort repertoires had been generated using a single sequencing platform. The study aimed to test whether cataloging public T cell receptors could reveal signatures of past pathogen exposure. In addition to the first cohort of several hundred subjects, a separate validation cohort of approximately 130 different subjects was used. A later analysis re-examined previously published TCR beta repertoires from 500 to 700 donors and added high-resolution HLA genotyping to investigate patterns of TCR occurrence. Because of strong linkage in the cohort, roughly five DR-DQ haplotypes were treated as single units for association and clustering. Typing coverage differed by locus: A, B, C, DRB1 and DQB1 were typed in roughly 620-630 donors, DQA1 in 522, DPA1 in approximately 610, and DPB1 in just under 490. An early release covering more than 500 HLA-typed donors comprised approximately 300 gigabases of sequencing data and around 86 million unique TCR sequences. Alongside the repertoire data, information on donor age, sex, ethnicity and CMV serostatus was compiled. The T cell repertoires of under 750 subjects were profiled by immunosequencing and related to cytomegalovirus serostatus.

In the case of this clone: No cognate antigen has been identified for it. It has no much larger one-base neighbor in the sample; base qualities were not kept.

Beyond this particular receptor, the publication reports: According to a later analysis, parvovirus B19, influenza, CMV and Epstein-Barr virus appeared linked to several top co-occurrence clusters. In vitro tests confirmed that a few of the cytomegalovirus-associated TCR beta chains recognize cytomegalovirus antigens. Roughly uniform sequencing depth across donors was assumed in presence/absence analyses, although this assumption may not hold. Linkage disequilibrium might explain the correlated functional status among segregating V segments, but an unknown experimental factor could not be ruled out. An association between a missense DCLRE1C variant and V-gene and J-gene trimming of TCR beta chains was found in a later genetic analysis and replicated in an independent cohort. The 87-base-pair reads could not distinguish some IMGT-functional V segments, including TRBV6-2 and TRBV6-3, so those segments were excluded. While some public TCRs were present in many individuals, most TCR sequences turned up only very rarely across donors. In an earlier analysis of 500 to 650 of the donors, most TCR beta V segments appeared in productive rearrangements about 90% or about 30% of the time, broadly matching IMGT annotations. The sequencing pipeline was judged likely to have produced a cluster of highly shared sequence variants as a technical artifact. A later analysis found that most CMV-associated TCR beta chains appeared HLA-restricted, with HLA associations seemingly driven largely by CMV exposure. When HLA alleles, especially DR and DQ, strongly co-occurred, attributing TCR associations to individual alleles was difficult. According to a later genetic analysis, donors in an Asian-associated ancestry cluster had fewer N-insertions in productive TCRs than the roughly 670-donor mean. A further reported finding was that TCR beta sequences accurately predicted the HLA-A and HLA-B alleles for most subjects in the first cohort. A total of roughly 160 TCR beta chains were listed by the study as associated with cytomegalovirus. In a later analysis, 15,000 to 20,000 TCR beta sequences were associated with specific HLA alleles at a false discovery rate of 0.05. Only TCR beta chains were sequenced in this cohort, and the absence of alpha or paired-chain data limited detectable features. About 15 rarely observed V segments, including chromosome 9 orphons, were excluded from the earlier analysis of some 590 of the donors because counts were too low. In both the original and validation cohorts, the classifier was reported to diagnose cytomegalovirus status with high specificity and sensitivity. The authors suggested that the approach could potentially be generalized to other disease states and immunological phenotypes. Because HLA typing was missing for some donors at each locus, association tests included only the typed subset. In a later analysis, HLA-associated TCR beta chains were found to be more clonally expanded and to have lower generation probabilities than equally common non-associated chains. CMV serostatus was the only immune exposure information available for the cohort. A later analysis found that TCR association rates varied across HLA loci, with DRB1 alleles showing the most associated TCRs and HLA-C alleles the fewest.

The cohort comprised some 700 healthy bone marrow donors. At the time of sampling, every cohort member was nominally healthy, though immune exposures that went unrecorded were likely present. The donor tested CMV seronegative, placing the donor among the approximately 400 seronegative members of the cohort. Every donor gave a peripheral blood sample, and the peripheral blood mononuclear cells from that sample were used for TCR beta sequencing. Genomic DNA extraction from the blood cell samples was performed with the Qiagen DNeasy Blood Extraction Kit. Taken from cysteine to phenylalanine, the CDR3 has 13 residues. Here the CDR3 DNA is all that survives: 39 bases in frame from base 1. The germline V gene provides CDR1 SQVTM and CDR2 ANQGSEA. V is clipped by 4 bases and J by 4 bases, and the sequence between their germline boundaries is 14 bases long. Library prep was done by the immunoSEQ multiplex PCR assay. For the multiplex PCR, a mixture combining 60 forward primers for TCR Vbeta segments and 13 reverse primers for TCR Jbeta segments was used. The CDR3 region of rearranged TCR beta genes was amplified from genomic DNA with a multiplex PCR assay. On the Illumina HiSeq System, the amplified TCR beta libraries were sequenced as 87-base-pair reads. The paper's processing steps were these. A later analysis tallied around 82 million unique TCR beta chains across the roughly 610 repertoires, and around 12 million of those chains were shared by two or more donors. Raw reads were error-corrected and collapsed into unique sequences with a nearest-neighbor algorithm that merged closely related sequences to remove PCR and sequencing errors. V, D and J gene segments were assigned by aligning CDR3 sequences to IMGT reference sequences. For a sequence to be retained, a match of at least six nucleotides was required to both a V gene segment and a J gene segment. Rearrangements were called productive when the CDR3 lacked stop codons and stayed in frame with V and J; all others were non-productive. Following IMGT convention, CDR3 was defined as the stretch from the second conserved V-encoded cysteine to the conserved J-encoded phenylalanine. Sequences without an unambiguous match to a single V gene segment were excluded from the earlier analysis of 450 to 750 of the donors. An earlier analysis of approximately 590 of the donors classified V segments as functional when productive rearrangements were above 56.7% and as segregating when the standard deviation between donors was above 5%. A statistical classification framework was developed to diagnose cytomegalovirus status using the catalog of TCR beta chain sequences. A later analysis assigned V and J genes by comparing TCR nucleotide sequences with IMGT/GENE-DB human TR gene sequences. Using the TCRdist pipeline, a later analysis assigned CDR3 sequences along with most-parsimonious VDJ recombination scenarios. In a later analysis, every TCR beta chain was defined by the combination of its CDR3 amino acid sequence and its V-gene family, and reads without a unique V-gene family were dropped. As a way to deal with suspected cross-contamination and a sequencing artifact, a later analysis dropped 500 to 700 nucleotide sequences that were highly shared and had low generation probability. In a later analysis, a clonal expansion index was calculated for each public chain from normalized within-repertoire ranks of inferred template counts. A later analysis computed generation probabilities with a VDJ recombination model fitted to out-of-frame rearrangements, and checked the results against IGoR. In a later analysis, hypergeometric tests were used to score TCR-TCR, TCR-HLA and TCR-CMV co-occurrence, with a repertoire-size bias correction applied to TCR pairs. To estimate false discovery rates, a later analysis permuted the HLA or CMV assignments 20 times. In a later analysis, co-occurring TCRs were grouped with DBSCAN, and TCRdist sequence similarity was added when clustering was performed within HLA-allele-positive subsets. Repertoires with fewer than 30,000 or more than 120,000 public chains, plus five repertoires with anomalous nucleotide sharing, were excluded from co-occurrence clustering. TCRdb carries this immuneACCESS record with in-frame sequences only. Its versions omit some clonotypes, under half of them owing to an unresolved V gene in the studies checked, with the rest unexplained. The V and J calls and clone size were taken over from that table, and D and trimming were inferred from the DNA. The sample yields over 130,000 clones; around 75% were counted once. The ten largest clones represent 1.2% of the sample.

The material sequenced was PBMCs. The V gene is TRBV29-1 and the J gene is TRBJ2-7, with TRBD1 as a weak D call on 6 bases. The TCR comes from a female donor in good health and CMV-seronegative. This receptor has the CDR3 CSVAAGETYEQYF. In nucleotide form, the sequence is TGCAGCGTTGCGGCAGGGGAAACTTACGAGCAGTACTTC.